This TCR beta chain was recorded in a study of a mutant IDH1 vaccine in newly diagnosed glioma. A remark on this clone: Its antigen is as yet unknown. The sample has other DNA sequences that encode this CDR3 too.

CDR3 length equals 13 residues. Germline CDR1 MNHEY, CDR2 SMNVEV (reference sequence). With 3 bases removed from V and 1 base from J, the gap between germline ends came to 7 bases. The time point was: week 35, safety follow-up. Vaccinated patients received 300 ug of mutant IDH1 20-mer peptide per dose, with topical imiquimod. TCRdb's table, derived via immunoSEQ multiplex PCR, lists solely in-frame clones and lacks some. The repertoire includes 31,000 or so clones, roughly four fifths of them detected once, and about 16% sits in the top ten. This TCR came from a man aged 30 to 39 with glioma. The rearrangement links TRBV27 to TRBJ2-7; D uncertain. The input for sequencing was PBMCs, taken from a glioma patient whose treatment included an IDH1 peptide vaccine. For the CDR3, the DNA is TGTGCCAGCAGTTTGGCACAGTCCTACGAGCAGTACTTC. Its translation: CASSLAQSYEQYF.